The T cell receptor beta chain under discussion was sequenced for a study of blood T cell repertoires in COVID-19. The overall study: Collection of acute and convalescent COVID-19 samples took place in the United States, Italy and Spain. Sample material is recorded as cDNA or gDNA derived from T cells, B-cell-depleted T cells, or PBMCs.

Original processing notes: Amplification from reference gene primers served as the basis for estimated nucleated cell counts. The repertoire was sequenced with immunoSEQ multiplex PCR; TCRdb's copy has only in-frame clones and lacks some. That table is the source of V, J and clone size, and D and trimming were worked out from the DNA. Of about 190,000 clones detected, around four fifths appear once; the ten largest clones hold approximately 5.1%. CDR3 length: 14 residues. Trimming stripped 4 bases from V and 3 bases from J, with 11 bases between. Germline V gene data show CDR1 as SGHRS and CDR2 as YFSETQ.

The TCR comes from a woman between 70 and 85 years old with active or convalescent COVID-19. Material: peripheral blood. The gene calls are TRBV5-1 and TRBJ1-3; TRBD1 is a possible D gene (6 bases). CDR3 protein: CASSPRGNGNTIYF. In DNA, the CDR3 is TGCGCCAGCAGCCCAAGGGGGAATGGAAACACCATATATTTT.